This TCR beta chain comes out of a study of CXCR3-negative and CXCR3-positive naive CD8 T cells. Study summary: The TRB read total, about 135 million, broke down to about 1.5 +/- 0.3 million reads per library.

To note about this clonotype: Its antigen is as yet unknown.

Germline V CDR1 and CDR2: MGHRA, YSYEKL. The CDR3 has 13 residues. Study-level points and caveats: Comparison of naive cells showed more hydrophobic TRB CDR3s in CXCR3-positive than in CXCR3-negative naive cells. Both naive subsets, CXCR3-negative and CXCR3-positive, displayed similar TRBV-TRBJ usage, unlike memory cells.

The sorting of each CD8+ T cell subset was done in triplicate, at roughly 300,000 cells each. CD45RO-CCR7+CD27+CD95- cells counted as naive CD8+ T cells. Researchers prepared the TRB cDNA libraries using 5' RACE with UMI labels. Reanalyzing the 5' RACE reads, TCRdb keeps one entry per CDR3 protein, without DNA. The sample's table shows some 140,000 distinct CDR3 sequences. The TCR originated in a human donor in good health. Some clones in this sample may be carry-over from other donors' samples. Specimen: naive CXCR3+ CD8+ T cells from blood. Noted subset: CD45RO-CCR7+CD27+CD95- naive CD8+ T cells expressing CXCR3 (TNR3+). J is TRBJ1-1 and V is TRBV4-1. This chain's CDR3 is CASSQDGGGRAFF.